This section outlines one TCR beta chain sequence together with its context. As yet, its antigen is unknown. 60 Vbeta and 13 Jbeta primers were used in PCR. Here immunoSEQ multiplex PCR was the method, and the copy in TCRdb shows in-frame clones only, minus some. The sample holds about 88,000 clones, roughly 70% seen once. Nominally healthy donors provided the samples, though records likely missed some immune exposures. This sample stems from a study of cytomegalovirus exposure and HLA in healthy donors. Looking at the study overall: A data release that came early held tens of millions of unique TCRs from HLA-typed donors. Study-level results: V- and J-gene trimming in TCR beta was tied to a missense DCLRE1C variant by an analysis performed later. Available immune exposure information was restricted to CMV serostatus only.

Sequenced sample: PBMCs. This clonotype originated in a woman under 30 in good health and CMV-seropositive.

The CDR3 sequence: CASSASGTTSYEQYF. CDR3 nucleotides: TGTGCCAGCAGTGCCTCCGGGACAACTTCCTACGAGCAGTACTTC. V gene TRBV6-1 combines with J gene TRBJ2-7; D possibly corresponds to TRBD1 (6 bases). Germline CDR1 reads MNHNS; CDR2 reads SASEGT. There are 15 residues in the CDR3. Trimming removed 4 bases from V and 1 base from J, with 14 bases in between.